The source of this T cell receptor beta chain is a study of vaccination effects on CD4 cells after COVID-19 (dated by TCRdb to between 2021 and 2022). General notes on the study: Each participant got two doses of an mRNA SARS-CoV-2 vaccine, either BNT162b2 or mRNA-1273. SARS-CoV-2 spike-specific CD4+ TCR repertoires were compared before and after mRNA vaccination in COVID-19 convalescent patients and in infection-naive vaccine recipients. Altogether, some 10 COVID-19 convalescent patients and several SARS-CoV-2-naive healthy vaccine recipients made up the full study. In the study, cultures from other donors were sequenced using the Oncomine TCR Beta short-read assay on an Illumina iSeq 100. The paper as a whole reports these results and caveats: At late post-vaccination timepoints, both infection-induced and vaccine-induced clones showed marked clonal contraction, consistent with waning T cell responses. In healthy vaccine recipients, vaccine-induced clones were almost all SARS-CoV-2 mono-reactive, with only 1 of 255 cross-reactive with common cold coronaviruses. Only a small number of convalescent patients were included, and no early post-infection timepoints were available, which limited the study.

Including the terminal cysteine and phenylalanine, the CDR3 comprises 15 residues. Of all the DNA, just the CDR3 is kept, 45 bases in frame from base 1. The CDR1 and CDR2 encoded by the germline V gene are SGDLS and YYNGEE. V ends up 0 bases short and J 7 bases short, with an unmatched junction base count of 1. To prepare the library, the immunoSEQ multiplex PCR assay was applied. DNA from the cultured, isolated CD4+ T cells was subjected to TCR beta CDR3 sequencing. Per the source publication's procedure: Non-productive TCR sequences were removed and reads were trimmed to the CDR3 region, keeping CDR3s of at least 7 amino acids. Antigen-specific clonotypes were identified using the MANAFEST web app by comparison of expansion in peptide wells against reference cultures. Positive clones required FDR<0.05 expansion versus reference and all other wells, odds ratio above 5, and frequency above 0.1% in two replicate wells. Clonotypes significantly expanded in SARS-CoV-2 spike wells and in at least one common cold coronavirus spike condition were defined as cross-reactive. Using the stringdist R package, CDR3 similarity was measured by Levenshtein distance, and unrooted trees were constructed with ape in R 3.6.1. The table comes from immuneACCESS by way of TCRdb, which keeps in-frame sequences with V and J called. Part of the clones is missing from these tables; in studies checked, under half for an unresolved V gene and the rest for unknown reasons. The V and J calls and clone size were taken over from that table, and D and trimming were inferred from the DNA. The sample table lists fewer than 85,000 clones, 78% of them with a count of one. The ten largest clones add up to 10% of the sample.

As concerns this clone: What antigen it recognizes has not been identified. No per-base quality is available; no much larger clone lies one base away.

To identify antigen-specific CD4+ T cell clonotypes by their expansion, the ViraFEST assay first stimulated PBMC with viral peptide pools and then applied TCR sequencing. After more than nine days of culture, CD4+ T cells were isolated with the EasySep CD4+ T cell isolation kit. The absence of prior SARS-CoV-2 infection in healthy vaccine recipients was confirmed by negative nucleocapsid antibodies before and after vaccination. Under 2.5 million PBMC per well were cultured with 10 ug/ml peptides in IMDM containing roughly 5% human AB serum, about 9.6 IU/ml IL-2 and gentamicin. On days 3 and 7, half of the culture medium was replaced with fresh IL-2-containing medium. Unless noted otherwise, every peptide stimulation condition was cultured in triplicate wells. Using Ficoll-Paque Plus gradient centrifugation, PBMC were separated from whole blood and then either used fresh or cryopreserved at -140C. The overlapping peptide pools covered the spike proteins of SARS-CoV-2 and of the common cold coronaviruses HCoV-NL63, HCoV-OC43 and HCoV-229E. The QIAamp micro DNA kit was used to extract genomic DNA from the cultured CD4+ T cells.

In this chain, TRBV9 is recombined with TRBJ1-6; the junction holds 10 bases that match TRBD1. This TCR was recovered from a human donor who received a COVID-19 vaccine. Specimen: CD4+ T cells from PBMCs cultured with SARS-CoV-2 spike peptides, collected before COVID-19 vaccination. Explained via the paper, the cell subset or site label denotes: SARS-CoV-2 spike overlapping peptide pool stimulation. The CDR3 region has the sequence CASSVGQGANSPLHF. In nucleotides, the sequence is TGTGCCAGCAGCGTAGGACAGGGGGCGAATTCACCCCTCCACTTT.